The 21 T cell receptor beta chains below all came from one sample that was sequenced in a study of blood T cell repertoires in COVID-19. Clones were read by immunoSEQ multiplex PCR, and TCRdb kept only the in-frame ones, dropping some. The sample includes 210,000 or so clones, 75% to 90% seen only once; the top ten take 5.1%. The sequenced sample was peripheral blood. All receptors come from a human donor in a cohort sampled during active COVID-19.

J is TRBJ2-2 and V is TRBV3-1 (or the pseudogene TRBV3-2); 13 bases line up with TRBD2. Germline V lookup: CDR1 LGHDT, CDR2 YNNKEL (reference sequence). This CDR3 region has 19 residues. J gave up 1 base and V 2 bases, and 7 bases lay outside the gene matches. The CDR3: CASSQSFRLAGGNTGELFF. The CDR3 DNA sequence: TGTGCCAGCAGCCAAAGTTTTCGACTAGCGGGAGGGAACACCGGGGAGCTGTTTTTT.

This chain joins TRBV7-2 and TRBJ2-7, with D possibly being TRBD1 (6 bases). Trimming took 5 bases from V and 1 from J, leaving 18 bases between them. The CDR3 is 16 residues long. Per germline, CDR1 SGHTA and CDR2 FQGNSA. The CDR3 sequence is CASSEGLGAGSYEQYF. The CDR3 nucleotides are TGTGCCAGCAGCGAGGGTCTGGGGGCTGGGTCCTACGAGCAGTACTTC.

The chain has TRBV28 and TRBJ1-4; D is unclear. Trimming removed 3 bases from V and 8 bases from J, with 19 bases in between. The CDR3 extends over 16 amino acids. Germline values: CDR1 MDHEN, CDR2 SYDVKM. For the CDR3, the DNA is TGTGCCAGCAGTTTCCCCCCGGGAAGGGTAGGGGAAAAACTGTTTTTT. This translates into CASSFPPGRVGEKLFF.

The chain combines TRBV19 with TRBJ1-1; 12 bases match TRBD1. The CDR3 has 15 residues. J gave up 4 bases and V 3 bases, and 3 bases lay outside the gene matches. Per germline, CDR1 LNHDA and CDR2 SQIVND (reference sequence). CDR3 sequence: CASSITGQGATEAFF. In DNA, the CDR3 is TGTGCCAGTAGTATCACGGGACAGGGGGCCACTGAAGCTTTCTTT.

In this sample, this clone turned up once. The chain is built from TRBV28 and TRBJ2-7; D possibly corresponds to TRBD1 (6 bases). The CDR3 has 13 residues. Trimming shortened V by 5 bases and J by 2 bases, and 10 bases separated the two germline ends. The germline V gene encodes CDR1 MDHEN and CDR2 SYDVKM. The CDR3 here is CASSRQEPYEQYF. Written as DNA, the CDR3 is TGTGCCAGCAGTAGACAGGAGCCCTACGAGCAGTACTTC.

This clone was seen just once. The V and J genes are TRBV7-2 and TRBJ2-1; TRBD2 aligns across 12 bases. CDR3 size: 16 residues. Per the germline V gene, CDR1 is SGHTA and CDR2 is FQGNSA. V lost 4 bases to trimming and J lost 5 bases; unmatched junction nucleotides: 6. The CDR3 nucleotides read TGTGCCAGCAGCTCCGGAGGACTAGCGGGGCACAATGAGCAGTTCTTC. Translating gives CASSSGGLAGHNEQFF.

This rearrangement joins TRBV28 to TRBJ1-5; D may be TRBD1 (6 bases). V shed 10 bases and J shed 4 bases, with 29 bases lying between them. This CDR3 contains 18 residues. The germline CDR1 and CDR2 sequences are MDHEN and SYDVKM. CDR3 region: CATLLRTWYGQPNQPQHF. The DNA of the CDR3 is TGTGCCACCCTTCTACGCACATGGTACGGACAGCCTAATCAGCCCCAGCATTTT.

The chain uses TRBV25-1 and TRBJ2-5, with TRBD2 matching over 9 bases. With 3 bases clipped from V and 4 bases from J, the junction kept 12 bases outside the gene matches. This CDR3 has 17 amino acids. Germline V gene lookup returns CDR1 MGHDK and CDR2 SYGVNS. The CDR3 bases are TGTGCCAGCAGTGAGCTACCGGGACTAGCAGTGGGAGAGACCCAGTACTTC. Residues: CASSELPGLAVGETQYF.

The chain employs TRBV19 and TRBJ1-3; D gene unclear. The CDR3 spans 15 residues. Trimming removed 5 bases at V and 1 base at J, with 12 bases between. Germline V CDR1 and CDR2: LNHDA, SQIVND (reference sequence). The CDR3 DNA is TGTGCCAGTAGTGCCGCCGGGGTTTCTGGAAACACCATATATTTT. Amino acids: CASSAAGVSGNTIYF. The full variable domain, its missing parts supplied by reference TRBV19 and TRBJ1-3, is DGGITQSPKYLFRKEGQNVTLSCEQNLNHDAMYWYRQDPGQGLRLIYYSQIVNDFQKGDIAEGYSVSREKKESFPLTVTSAQKNPTAFYLCASSAAGVSGNTIYFGEGSWLTVV.

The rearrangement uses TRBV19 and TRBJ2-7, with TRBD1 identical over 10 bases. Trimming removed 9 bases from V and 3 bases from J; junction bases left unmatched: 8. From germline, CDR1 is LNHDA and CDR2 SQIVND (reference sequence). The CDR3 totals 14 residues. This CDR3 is CARRMRTGGYEQYF. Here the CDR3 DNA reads TGTGCCAGGAGGATGAGGACAGGGGGCTACGAGCAGTACTTC.

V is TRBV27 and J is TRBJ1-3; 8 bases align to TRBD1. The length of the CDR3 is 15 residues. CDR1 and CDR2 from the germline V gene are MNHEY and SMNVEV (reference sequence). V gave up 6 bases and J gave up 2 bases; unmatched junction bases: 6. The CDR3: CASRDRGSTGNTIYF. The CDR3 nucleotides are TGTGCCAGCAGAGACAGGGGTAGTACTGGAAACACCATATATTTT.

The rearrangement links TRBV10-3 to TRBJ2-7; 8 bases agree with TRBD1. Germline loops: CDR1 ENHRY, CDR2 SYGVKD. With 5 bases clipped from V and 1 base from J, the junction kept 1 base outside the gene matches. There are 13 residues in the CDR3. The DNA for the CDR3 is TGTGCCATCAGTTGGACAGGGTCCTACGAGCAGTACTTC. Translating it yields CAISWTGSYEQYF.

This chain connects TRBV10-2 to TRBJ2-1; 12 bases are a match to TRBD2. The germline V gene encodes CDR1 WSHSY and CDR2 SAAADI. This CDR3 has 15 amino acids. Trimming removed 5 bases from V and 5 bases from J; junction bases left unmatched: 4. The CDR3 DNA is TGCGCCAGCAGTTGGACTAGCGGGGTAAACAATGAGCAGTTCTTC. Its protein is CASSWTSGVNNEQFF.

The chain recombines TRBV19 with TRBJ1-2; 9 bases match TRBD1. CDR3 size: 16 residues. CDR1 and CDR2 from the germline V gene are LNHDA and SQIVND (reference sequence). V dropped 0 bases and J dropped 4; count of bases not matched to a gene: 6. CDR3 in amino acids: CASSIDPDRGGYGYTF. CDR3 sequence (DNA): TGTGCCAGTAGTATAGACCCGGACAGGGGAGGCTATGGCTACACCTTC.

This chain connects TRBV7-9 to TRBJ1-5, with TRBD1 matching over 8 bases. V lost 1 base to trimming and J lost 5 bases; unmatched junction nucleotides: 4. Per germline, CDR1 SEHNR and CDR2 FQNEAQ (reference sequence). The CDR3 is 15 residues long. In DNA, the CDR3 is TGTGCCAGCAGCTTAGGAACAGGGGGATATCAGCCCCAGCATTTT. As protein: CASSLGTGGYQPQHF. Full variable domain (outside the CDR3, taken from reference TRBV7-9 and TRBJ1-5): DTGVSQNPRHKITKRGQNVTFRCDPISEHNRLYWYRQTLGQGPEFLTYFQNEAQLEKSRLLSDRFSAERPKGSFSTLEIQRTEQGDSAMYLCASSLGTGGYQPQHFGDGTRLSIL.

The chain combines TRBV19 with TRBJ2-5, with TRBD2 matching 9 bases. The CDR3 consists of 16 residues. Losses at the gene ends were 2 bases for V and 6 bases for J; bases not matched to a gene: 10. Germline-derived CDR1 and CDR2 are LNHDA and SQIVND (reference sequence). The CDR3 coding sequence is TGTGCCAGTAGTATAAGTGTGGGTAGCGGGAGCAAGACCCAGTACTTC. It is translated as CASSISVGSGSKTQYF.

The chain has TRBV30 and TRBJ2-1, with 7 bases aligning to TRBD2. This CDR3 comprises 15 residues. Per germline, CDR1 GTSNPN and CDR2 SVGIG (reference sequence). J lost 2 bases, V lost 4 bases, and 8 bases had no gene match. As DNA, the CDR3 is TGTGCCTGGAATAGCCTAGCGGAGGCCTACAATGAGCAGTTCTTC. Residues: CAWNSLAEAYNEQFF.

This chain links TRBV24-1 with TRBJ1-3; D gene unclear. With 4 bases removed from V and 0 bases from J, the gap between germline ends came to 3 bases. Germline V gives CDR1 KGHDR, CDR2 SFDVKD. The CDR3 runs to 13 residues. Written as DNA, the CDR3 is TGTGCCACCAGTGACAACTCTGGAAACACCATATATTTT. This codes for CATSDNSGNTIYF.

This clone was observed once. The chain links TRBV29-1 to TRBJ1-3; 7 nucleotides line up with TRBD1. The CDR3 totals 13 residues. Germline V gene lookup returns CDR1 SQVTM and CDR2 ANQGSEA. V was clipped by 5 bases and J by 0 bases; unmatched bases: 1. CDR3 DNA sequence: TGCAGCGTTTGGGACAGCTCTGGAAACACCATATATTTT. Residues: CSVWDSSGNTIYF.

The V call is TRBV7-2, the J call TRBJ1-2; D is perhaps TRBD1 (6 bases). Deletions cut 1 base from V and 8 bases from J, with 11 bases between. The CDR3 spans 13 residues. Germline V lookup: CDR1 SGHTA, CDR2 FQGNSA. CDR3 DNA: TGTGCCAGCAGCTTAGAGGGGGTACAGGGCTACACCTTC. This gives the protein CASSLEGVQGYTF. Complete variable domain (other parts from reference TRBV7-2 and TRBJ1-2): GAGVSQSPSNKVTEKGKDVELRCDPISGHTALYWYRQSLGQGLEFLIYFQGNSAPDKSGLPSDRFSAERTGGSVSTLTIQRTQQEDSAVYLCASSLEGVQGYTFGSGTRLTVV.

The CDR3 reads CASSARNTEAFF. The DNA of the CDR3 is TGTGCCAGCAGCGCGAGGAACACTGAAGCTTTCTTT. The chain recombines TRBV6-5 with TRBJ1-1; D is unclear. CDR3 size: 12 residues. In germline, CDR1 is MNHEY, CDR2 SVGAGI. Trimming removed 6 bases at V and 1 base at J, with 6 bases between.